A single sample is the source of the 9 T cell receptor beta chains below, sequenced in a study of blood T cell repertoires in COVID-19. Measured with immunoSEQ multiplex PCR; TCRdb has only the in-frame clones, and not every one. The data show almost 35,000 clones, 80% seen once. Material: peripheral blood. The receptors shown here come from a man older than 75 with acute or convalescent COVID-19.

The V and J genes are TRBV5-5 and TRBJ2-7; 9 bases map to TRBD1. The V gene end was trimmed by 0 bases and the J gene end by 6 bases; junction bases not matched to a gene: 7. Germline values: CDR1 SGHKS, CDR2 YYEKEE (reference sequence). The length of the CDR3 is 15 residues. The CDR3 coding sequence is TGTGCCAGCAGCTTGGTGTACAGGGGGCTCATCGAGCAGTACTTC. This codes for CASSLVYRGLIEQYF.

The chain uses TRBV29-1 and TRBJ2-7; weak D call: TRBD1 (6 bases). Trimming shortened V by 7 bases and J by 3 bases, and 10 bases separated the two germline ends. This CDR3 spans 11 amino acids. Germline loops: CDR1 SQVTM, CDR2 ANQGSEA. The CDR3 DNA reads as TGCAGCGCCCAGGGGATCTACGAGCAGTACTTC. It yields the protein CSAQGIYEQYF.

The chain is built from TRBV28 and TRBJ1-3; D gene unclear. Germline V gene sequence: CDR1 MDHEN, CDR2 SYDVKM. This CDR3 spans 15 amino acids. The V gene lost 6 bases and the J gene lost 0 bases, with 12 bases spanning the gap. CDR3 region: CASRGGSYSGNTIYF. In nucleotides, the CDR3 is TGTGCCAGCAGAGGCGGATCATACTCTGGAAACACCATATATTTT.

The V call is TRBV5-4, the J call TRBJ2-1; TRBD1 agrees at 7 bases. The V segment lost 3 bases and the J segment 0 bases; nucleotides outside the gene matches: 3. This CDR3 contains 15 residues. Germline values: CDR1 SGHNT, CDR2 YYREEE (reference sequence). CDR3: CASSSGQISYNEQFF. Here the CDR3 DNA reads TGTGCCAGCAGCTCGGGACAGATCTCCTACAATGAGCAGTTCTTC.

This chain joins TRBV6-5 and TRBJ2-1, with 7 bases lining up with TRBD2. The V and J ends lost 6 bases and 5 bases, in that order; junction bases with no gene match: 7. The CDR3 loop spans 14 amino acids. Germline loops: CDR1 MNHEY, CDR2 SVGAGI. This CDR3 is CASSKTGTNNEQFF. Here the CDR3 DNA reads TGTGCCAGCAGCAAAACCGGGACTAACAATGAGCAGTTCTTC.

The chain couples TRBV5-1 to TRBJ2-3; a weak D match, TRBD2 (5 bases). This CDR3 is 13 amino acids long. Trimming left V 0 bases short and J 5 bases short, with 7 bases between. Germline assignment: CDR1 SGHRS and CDR2 YFSETQ. The CDR3 DNA reads TGCGCCAGCAGCTTGGTAGGGAGAGATACGCAGTATTTT. This sequence encodes CASSLVGRDTQYF.

This clone was detected only once. This chain links TRBV5-4 with TRBJ2-5; D not resolved. Germline V gene sequence: CDR1 SGHNT, CDR2 YYREEE (reference sequence). The germline V and J ends were trimmed by 1 base and 1 base, with 11 bases remaining between them. The length of the CDR3 is 15 residues. The CDR3 coding sequence is TGTGCCAGCAGCTTGTTTGGTCAGGCCCAAGAGACCCAGTACTTC. Translated, it gives CASSLFGQAQETQYF.

The rearrangement uses TRBV4-1 and TRBJ1-5; D is possibly TRBD1 (6 bases). Deletions cut 6 bases from V and 5 bases from J, with 14 bases between. The CDR3 covers 14 residues. Looked up from germline, CDR1 is MGHRA and CDR2 is YSYEKL. The CDR3 nucleotides read TGCGCCAGCAGTCATGGAGAGGGGGATCAGCCCCAGCATTTT. This encodes CASSHGEGDQPQHF.

This clone was counted between two and nine times. V is TRBV5-8 and J is TRBJ2-1; a possible D gene is TRBD2 (6 bases). There are 17 residues in the CDR3. Germline CDR1 is SGHTS and CDR2 is YDEGEE. V gave up 4 bases and J gave up 1 base, with 18 bases separating them. The CDR3 DNA reads as TGTGCCAGCAGCCCCCGGGACTCCTTCCTTTCCTACAATGAGCAGTTCTTC. Its translation: CASSPRDSFLSYNEQFF.